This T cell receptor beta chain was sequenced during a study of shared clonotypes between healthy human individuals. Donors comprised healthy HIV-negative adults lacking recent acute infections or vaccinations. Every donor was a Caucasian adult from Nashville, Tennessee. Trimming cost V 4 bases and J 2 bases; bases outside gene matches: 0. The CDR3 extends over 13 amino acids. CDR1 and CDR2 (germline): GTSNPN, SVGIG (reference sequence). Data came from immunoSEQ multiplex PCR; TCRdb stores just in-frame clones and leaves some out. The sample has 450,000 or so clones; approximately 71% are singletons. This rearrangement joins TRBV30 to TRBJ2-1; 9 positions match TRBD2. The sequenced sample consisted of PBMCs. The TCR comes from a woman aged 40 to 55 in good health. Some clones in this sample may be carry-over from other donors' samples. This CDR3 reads CAWTSGTYNEQFF. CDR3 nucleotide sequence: TGTGCCTGGACTAGCGGGACCTACAATGAGCAGTTCTTC.